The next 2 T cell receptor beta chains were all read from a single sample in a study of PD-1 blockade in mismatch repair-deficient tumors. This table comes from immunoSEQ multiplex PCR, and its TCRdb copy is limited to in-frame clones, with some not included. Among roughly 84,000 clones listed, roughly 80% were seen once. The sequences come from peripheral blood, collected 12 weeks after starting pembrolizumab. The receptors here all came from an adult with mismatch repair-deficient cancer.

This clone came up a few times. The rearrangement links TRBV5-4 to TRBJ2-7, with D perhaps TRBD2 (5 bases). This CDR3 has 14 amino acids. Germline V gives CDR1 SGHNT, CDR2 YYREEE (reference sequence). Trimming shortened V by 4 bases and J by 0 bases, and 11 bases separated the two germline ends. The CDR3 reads CASSTEADSYEQYF. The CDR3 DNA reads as TGTGCCAGCAGCACGGAAGCGGACTCCTACGAGCAGTACTTC.

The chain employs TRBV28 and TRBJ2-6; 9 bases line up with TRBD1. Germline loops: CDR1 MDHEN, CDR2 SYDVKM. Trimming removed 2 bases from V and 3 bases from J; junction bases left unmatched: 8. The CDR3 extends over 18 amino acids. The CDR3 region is CASSLGYYRGLGANVLTF. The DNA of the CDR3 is TGTGCCAGCAGTTTAGGATATTACAGGGGGCTTGGGGCCAACGTCCTGACTTTC.